The rows below give T cell receptor beta chains drawn from one sample of a study of T cell changes during pregnancy in multiple sclerosis. Only in-frame clones appear in the TCRdb table, and some are missing; sequencing was by immunoSEQ multiplex PCR. The profile shows roughly 58,000 clones, over 85% of them singletons. Sample: CD8+ T cells from peripheral blood mononuclear cells, taken before pregnancy. The receptors derive from a female donor with multiple sclerosis, enrolled in a pregnancy study. Each CDR3 is given with its conserved first and last residue. D genes are given only for firm matches. Size values are once, few and many counts, or a class for expanded clones, and some rows have none.

>TRBD2|TRBV9|TRBJ2-3|16|.
CASSSRLAGGLDTQYF
TGTGCCAGCAGCTCTCGACTAGCGGGGGGTTTAGATACGCAGTATTTT
>TRBD2|TRBV9|TRBJ2-1|15|once
CASSVASGGGNEQFF
TGTGCCAGCAGCGTCGCAAGCGGGGGGGGGAATGAGCAGTTCTTC
>TRBD2|TRBV9|TRBJ2-5|16|.
CASSPSLRGGVETQYF
TGTGCCAGCAGCCCCTCGTTGCGGGGGGGCGTGGAGACCCAGTACTTC
>TRBD1|TRBV7-9|TRBJ1-3|16|once
CASSQTGTGGGNTIYF
TGTGCCAGCAGCCAAACAGGGACAGGGGGAGGAAACACCATATATTTT
>TRBD1|TRBV6-5|TRBJ2-7|15|.
CASSRTGGAYYEQYF
TGTGCCAGCAGCCGAACAGGGGGCGCTTATTACGAGCAGTACTTC
>TRBD2|TRBV7-3|TRBJ2-3|18|.
CASSLVAGGAGVADTQYF
TGTGCCAGCAGCCTGGTAGCGGGGGGGGCAGGAGTAGCGGATACGCAGTATTTT
>.|TRBV7-9|TRBJ2-7|11|.
CASSSAREQYF
TGTGCCAGCAGCTCCGCCCGGGAGCAGTACTTC
>TRBD2|TRBV9|TRBJ2-7|15|many
CASSRETGLVHEQYF
TGTGCCAGCAGCCGCGAAACGGGACTAGTACACGAGCAGTACTTC
>.|TRBV5-3|TRBJ1-1|10|.
CARSLTEAFF
TGTGCCAGAAGCTTGACAGAAGCTTTCTTT
>TRBD1|TRBV19|TRBJ1-5|20|.
CASSTPPGTGSRYSNQPQHF
TGTGCCAGTAGTACCCCGCCGGGGACAGGCAGTAGGTATAGCAATCAGCCCCAGCATTTT
>TRBD1|TRBV6-5|TRBJ1-6|14|.
CASLGQGGNSPLHF
TGTGCCAGCCTCGGACAGGGTGGAAATTCACCCCTCCACTTT
>.|TRBV2|TRBJ2-1|15|.
CASSEGLPSYNEQFF
TGTGCCAGCAGTGAAGGACTACCCTCCTACAATGAGCAGTTCTTC
>.|TRBV19|TRBJ1-1|13|.
CASSISGATEAFF
TGTGCCAGTAGTATATCAGGGGCAACTGAAGCTTTCTTT
>TRBD2|TRBV29-1|TRBJ2-1|17|.
CSVGTSGGTSSYNEQFF
TGCAGCGTTGGCACTAGCGGGGGGACGAGCTCCTACAATGAGCAGTTCTTC
>.|TRBV20-1|TRBJ2-1|10|.
CSARGQLGFF
TGCAGTGCTAGAGGCCAGCTAGGATTCTTC
>TRBD1|TRBV6-5|TRBJ1-2|13|.
CASSLGQGGGYTF
TGTGCCAGCAGTTTGGGACAGGGCGGCGGCTACACCTTC
>TRBD1|TRBV7-9|TRBJ1-2|17|.
CASSPIQGGYDNYGYTF
TGTGCCAGCAGCCCTATACAGGGGGGATATGATAACTATGGCTACACCTTC
>TRBD2|TRBV9|TRBJ2-7|12|.
CASSGRGYEQYF
TGTGCCAGCAGTGGGAGGGGCTACGAGCAGTACTTC
>.|TRBV15|TRBJ1-4|15|.
CATTRLGVEGEKLFF
TGTGCCACCACCCGGTTAGGAGTAGAGGGTGAAAAACTGTTTTTT
>.|TRBV9|TRBJ2-7|14|.
CASSPGGGLGEQYF
TGTGCCAGCAGCCCCGGAGGGGGCTTGGGCGAGCAGTACTTC
>TRBD2|TRBV7-3|TRBJ2-1|19|few
CASSLWGTSGGGTYNEQFF
TGTGCCAGCAGCTTGTGGGGGACTAGCGGGGGTGGCACCTACAATGAGCAGTTCTTC
>TRBD2|TRBV6-4|TRBJ2-1|16|many
CASSDSASGGYNEQFF
TGTGCCAGCAGTGACTCGGCTAGCGGGGGGTACAATGAGCAGTTCTTC
>.|TRBV27|TRBJ2-7|14|.
CASSLTGMGLEQYF
TGTGCCAGCAGTCTTACAGGGATGGGTCTCGAGCAGTACTTC
>.|TRBV6-5|TRBJ1-1|13|.
CASSSGAYTEAFF
TGTGCCAGCAGTTCAGGGGCCTACACTGAAGCTTTCTTT
>.|TRBV5-1|TRBJ1-3|15|.
CASSPRRGSGNTIYF
TGCGCCAGCAGCCCGCGGCGAGGGTCTGGAAACACCATATATTTT
>.|TRBV2|TRBJ1-1|12|.
CASDTGIPQAFF
TGTGCCAGCGACACAGGGATACCACAAGCTTTCTTT
>.|TRBV7-6|TRBJ2-1|16|.
CASSLARTASYNEQFF
TGTGCCAGCAGCTTGGCACGGACAGCATCCTACAATGAGCAGTTCTTC
>.|TRBV7-2|TRBJ2-3|15|.
CASSSGGSITDTQYF
TGTGCCAGCAGCTCAGGAGGGAGTATCACAGATACGCAGTATTTT
>.|TRBV6-5|TRBJ2-7|13|once
CASRRGSIDEQYF
TGTGCCAGCAGGAGGGGGAGTATCGACGAGCAGTACTTC
>TRBD2|TRBV9|TRBJ2-3|16|.
CASNPSGGRGTDTQYF
TGTGCCAGCAACCCTAGCGGGGGGCGGGGGACAGATACGCAGTATTTT
>TRBD2|TRBV5-1|TRBJ2-5|16|.
CASSSLRDSGAETQYF
TGCGCCAGCAGCTCGCTCCGAGACAGCGGGGCGGAGACCCAGTACTTC
>.|TRBV27|TRBJ1-5|15|.
CASSLSRYSNQPQHF
TGTGCCAGCAGTTTATCCAGGTATAGCAATCAGCCCCAGCATTTT
>TRBD2|TRBV6-4|TRBJ2-7|16|.
CASSDPRLAGDYEQYF
TGTGCCAGCAGTGACCCCCGACTAGCGGGGGACTACGAGCAGTACTTC
>TRBD2|TRBV15|TRBJ2-7|17|.
CATSSRAGGSRPYEQYF
TGTGCCACCAGCAGCCGAGCGGGAGGGTCTCGGCCCTACGAGCAGTACTTC
>TRBD1|TRBV2|TRBJ1-5|16|.
CASSSTGAEGNQPQHF
TGTGCCAGCAGTTCTACAGGGGCAGAAGGCAATCAGCCCCAGCATTTT